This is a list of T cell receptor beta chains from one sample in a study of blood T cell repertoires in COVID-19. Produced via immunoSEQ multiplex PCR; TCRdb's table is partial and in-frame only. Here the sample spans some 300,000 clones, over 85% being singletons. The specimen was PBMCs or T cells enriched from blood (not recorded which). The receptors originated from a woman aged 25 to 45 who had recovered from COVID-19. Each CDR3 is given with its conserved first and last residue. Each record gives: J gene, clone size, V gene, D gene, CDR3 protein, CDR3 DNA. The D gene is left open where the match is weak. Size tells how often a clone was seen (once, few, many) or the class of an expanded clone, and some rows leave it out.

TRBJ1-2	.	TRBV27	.	CASSLMQGYGYTF	TGTGCCAGCAGTTTAATGCAGGGCTATGGCTACACCTTC
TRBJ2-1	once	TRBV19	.	CASRRGQGYGEQFF	TGTGCCAGTAGACGAGGCCAGGGGTATGGCGAGCAGTTCTTC
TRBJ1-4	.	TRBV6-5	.	CASSPGVTNEKLFF	TGTGCCAGCAGCCCCGGGGTTACTAATGAAAAACTGTTTTTT
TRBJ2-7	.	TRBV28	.	CASSFGSDEQYF	TGTGCCAGCAGTTTCGGGTCGGACGAGCAGTACTTC
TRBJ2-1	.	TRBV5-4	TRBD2	CASSLTSGSYNEQFF	TGTGCCAGCAGCTTGACTAGCGGGAGCTACAATGAGCAGTTCTTC
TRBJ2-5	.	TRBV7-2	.	CASSLALGVTQYF	TGTGCCAGCAGCTTAGCGCTCGGAGTGACCCAGTACTTC
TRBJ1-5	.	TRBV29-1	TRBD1	CSVKRGQGNQPQHF	TGCAGCGTTAAAAGGGGGCAGGGCAATCAGCCCCAGCATTTT
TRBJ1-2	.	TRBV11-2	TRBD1	CASSSAPQGLGGYTF	TGTGCCAGCAGCTCCGCTCCACAGGGGTTGGGCGGCTACACCTTC
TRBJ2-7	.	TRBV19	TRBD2	CASSQFRWGLAGAPEQYF	TGTGCCAGTAGTCAATTTCGCTGGGGACTAGCGGGAGCCCCCGAGCAGTACTTC
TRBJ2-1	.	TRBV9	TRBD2	CASRGGSSNEQFF	TGTGCCAGCAGGGGCGGGAGTTCGAATGAGCAGTTCTTC
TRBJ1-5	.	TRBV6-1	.	CASSEGGGGQPQHF	TGTGCCAGCAGTGAAGGTGGGGGGGGCCAGCCCCAGCATTTT
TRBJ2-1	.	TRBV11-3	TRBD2	CASSLRTTGLASHNEQFF	TGTGCCAGCAGCTTAAGGACCACGGGACTAGCCAGTCACAATGAGCAGTTCTTC
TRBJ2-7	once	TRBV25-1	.	CASSVQGYEQYF	TGTGCCAGCAGTGTACAGGGCTACGAGCAGTACTTC
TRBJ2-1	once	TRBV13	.	CASSLRDNEQFF	TGTGCCAGCAGCCTTCGCGACAATGAGCAGTTCTTC
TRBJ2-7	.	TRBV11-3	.	CASSSRYNEQYF	TGTGCCAGCAGCTCCAGGTACAACGAGCAGTACTTC
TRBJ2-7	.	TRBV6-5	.	CASRRGPDSSYEQYF	TGTGCCAGCAGAAGGGGCCCGGACAGCTCCTACGAGCAGTACTTC
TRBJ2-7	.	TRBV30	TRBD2	CAWTSGRAPLEQYF	TGTGCCTGGACTAGCGGGAGGGCCCCCCTCGAGCAGTACTTC
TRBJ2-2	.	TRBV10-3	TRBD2	CAISHGLAGELSAGELFF	TGTGCCATCAGCCACGGACTAGCGGGAGAACTCTCGGCCGGGGAGCTGTTTTTT
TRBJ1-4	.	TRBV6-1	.	CASSEAPWEGEKLFF	TGTGCCAGCAGTGAAGCGCCATGGGAGGGTGAAAAACTGTTTTTT
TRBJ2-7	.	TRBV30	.	CAWSSGFREQYF	TGTGCCTGGAGTTCAGGGTTTCGAGAGCAGTACTTC
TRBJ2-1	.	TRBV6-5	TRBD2	CASSYSIGGNEQFF	TGTGCCAGCAGTTACTCGATCGGGGGGAATGAGCAGTTCTTC
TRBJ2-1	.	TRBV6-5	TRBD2	CASSLGREYNEQFF	TGTGCCAGCAGTTTAGGGAGGGAGTACAATGAGCAGTTCTTC
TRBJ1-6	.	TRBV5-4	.	CASSFRDSPLHF	TGTGCCAGCAGCTTCAGGGATTCACCCCTCCACTTT
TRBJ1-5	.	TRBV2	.	CASSREAHQPQHF	TGTGCCAGCAGTAGGGAGGCCCATCAGCCCCAGCATTTT
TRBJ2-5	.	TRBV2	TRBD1	CAEALDRAQETQYF	TGTGCCGAAGCCTTGGACAGGGCCCAAGAGACCCAGTACTTC
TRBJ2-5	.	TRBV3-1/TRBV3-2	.	CASSQTDQETQYF	TGTGCCAGCAGCCAAACAGACCAAGAGACCCAGTACTTC
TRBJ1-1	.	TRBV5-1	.	CASSKNRVSDTEAFF	TGCGCCAGCAGCAAAAACAGGGTTTCGGATACTGAAGCTTTCTTT
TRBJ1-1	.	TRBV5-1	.	CASSWQGIETEAFF	TGCGCCAGCAGCTGGCAGGGAATTGAGACTGAAGCTTTCTTT
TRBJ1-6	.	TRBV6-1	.	CASSERGSPLHALF	TGTGCCAGCAGTGAAAGGGGATCACCCCTCCATGCCCTCTTT
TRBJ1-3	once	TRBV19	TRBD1	CASSIHRQGRNTIYF	TGTGCCAGTAGTATCCATAGACAGGGGAGGAACACCATATATTTT
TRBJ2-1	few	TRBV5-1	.	CASSLGMTDEQFF	TGCGCCAGCAGCTTGGGGATGACAGATGAGCAGTTCTTC
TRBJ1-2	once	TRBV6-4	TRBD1	CASSEAGGGGYTF	TGTGCCAGCAGTGAGGCAGGGGGAGGTGGCTACACCTTC
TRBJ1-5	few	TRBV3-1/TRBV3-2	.	CASSLQTWANQPQHF	TGTGCCAGCAGCCTCCAAACGTGGGCCAATCAGCCCCAGCATTTT
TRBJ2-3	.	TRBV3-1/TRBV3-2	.	CASSQNRGDTQYF	TGTGCCAGCAGCCAAAACCGGGGGGATACGCAGTATTTT
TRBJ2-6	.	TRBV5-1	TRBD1	CASSQQTRTGGYPSSGANVLTF	TGCGCCAGCAGCCAGCAAACCCGGACAGGGGGTTACCCCTCCTCTGGGGCCAACGTCCTGACTTTC
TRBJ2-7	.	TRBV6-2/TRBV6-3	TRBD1	CASSTLRDRAVYEQYF	TGTGCCAGCAGTACATTACGGGACAGGGCGGTGTACGAGCAGTACTTC
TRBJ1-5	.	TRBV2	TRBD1	CASSVGQVGAKPQHF	TGTGCCAGCAGTGTAGGACAGGTAGGGGCCAAGCCCCAGCATTTT
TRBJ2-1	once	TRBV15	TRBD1	CATSRDVRQGARDEQFF	TGTGCCACCAGCAGAGATGTCAGGCAGGGGGCACGGGATGAGCAGTTCTTC
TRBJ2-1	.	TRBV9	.	CASSVEDSGNEQFF	TGTGCCAGCAGCGTGGAGGACTCCGGCAATGAGCAGTTCTTC
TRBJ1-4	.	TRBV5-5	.	CASSLESGGFSEKLFF	TGTGCCAGCAGCTTGGAGTCGGGGGGCTTTTCTGAAAAACTGTTTTTT
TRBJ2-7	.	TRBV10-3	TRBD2	CAIMAGRDNEQYF	TGTGCCATCATGGCCGGGAGGGACAACGAGCAGTACTTC
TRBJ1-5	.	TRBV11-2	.	CASSLDRWRPQHF	TGTGCCAGCAGCTTAGATAGATGGAGGCCCCAGCATTTT